This record covers a single T cell receptor beta chain. This specimen belongs to a study of PD-L1 blockade in urothelial cancer. Germline CDR1 SGHTS, CDR2 YDEGEE. J gave up 0 bases and V 4 bases, and 10 bases lay outside the gene matches. The CDR3 totals 16 residues. The repertoire was sequenced with immunoSEQ multiplex PCR; TCRdb's copy has only in-frame clones and lacks some. The table lists around 100,000 clones, approximately 90% of them singletons. Time point reported: peripheral blood 6 weeks after treatment start. The TCR originated in a man in his 60s with urothelial cancer. The specimen comprised PBMCs, sampled around atezolizumab (anti-PD-L1) treatment. The chain uses TRBV5-8 and TRBJ2-7; 7 bases are shared with TRBD1. Here the CDR3 reads CASSRHGQVPSYEQYF. The CDR3, as DNA: TGTGCCAGCAGCAGGCATGGACAGGTACCCTCCTACGAGCAGTACTTC.